Listed below are T cell receptor beta chains from one sample, sequenced in a study of early T cells in non-severe SARS-CoV-2 infection. Using its own MiXCR run on the 5' RACE reads, TCRdb lists one record per CDR3 protein. The sample has around 47,000 distinct CDR3 sequences, about 9.9% seen once; the top ten hold 21%. Material: whole blood. These TCRs come from an adult who was a healthcare worker with PCR-confirmed SARS-CoV-2 infection or an uninfected control (not recorded which). CDR3s include the opening cysteine and the closing phenylalanine or tryptophan. Fields, in order: CDR3 protein, CDR3 DNA, D gene, V gene, J gene, clone size. D genes are given only for firm matches. Not every row has a clone size; where given, it reads once, few, many or a size class.

CSARDALKTQYF	TGCAGTGCTAGAGACGCCTTAAAGACCCAGTACTTC	-	TRBV20-1	TRBJ2-5	many
CASSLVFGGELFF	TGTGCCAGCAGCTTAGTGTTCGGCGGGGAGCTGTTTTTT	-	TRBV7-9	TRBJ2-2	-
CASSRDTRFNEQFF	TGTGCCAGCAGCCGGGACACGCGCTTTAATGAGCAGTTCTTC	-	TRBV11-1	TRBJ2-1	-
CASSIYTRDIPYTF	TGTGCCAGTAGTATCTACACCCGGGACATACCTTACACCTTC	-	TRBV19	TRBJ1-2	many
CASSPSVGVYEQYF	TGTGCCAGCAGCCCGAGCGTGGGGGTATACGAGCAGTACTTC	-	TRBV7-2	TRBJ2-7	-
CASSLERWGGWPQHF	TGTGCCAGCAGCTTAGAGAGGTGGGGCGGCTGGCCCCAGCATTTT	-	TRBV7-8	TRBJ1-5	many
CAWAPGTGEFEQYF	TGTGCCTGGGCTCCCGGGACAGGGGAATTCGAGCAGTACTTC	TRBD1	TRBV30	TRBJ2-7	many
CASIGNEQFF	TGTGCCAGCATTGGAAATGAGCAGTTCTTC	-	TRBV28	TRBJ2-1	many
CASSVRGAGGTDTQYF	TGTGCCAGCAGCGTACGGGGAGCGGGAGGCACAGATACGCAGTATTTT	TRBD2	TRBV9	TRBJ2-3	-
CASSEDLRTQYF	TGTGCCAGCAGTGAAGATCTTAGGACCCAGTACTTC	-	TRBV25-1	TRBJ2-5	many
CASSAGQTTYEQYF	TGCGCCAGCAGCGCCGGCCAGACTACCTACGAGCAGTACTTC	-	TRBV5-1	TRBJ2-7	many
CASSSDRGREQFF	TGTGCCAGCAGTTCGGACAGGGGAAGAGAGCAGTTCTTC	TRBD1	TRBV7-3	TRBJ2-1	few
CASSDRNTGELFF	TGTGCCAGCAGTGACAGGAACACCGGGGAGCTGTTTTTT	-	TRBV25-1	TRBJ2-2	many
CASTFGVQETQYF	TGTGCCAGCACCTTTGGTGTCCAAGAGACCCAGTACTTC	-	TRBV7-9	TRBJ2-5	few
CASSQDGSFSGANVLTF	TGCGCCAGCAGCCAAGATGGCAGCTTCTCTGGGGCCAACGTCCTGACTTTC	-	TRBV4-3	TRBJ2-6	-
CASSLRRAASYNEQFF	TGTGCCAGCAGCTTAAGGAGAGCGGCTTCCTACAATGAGCAGTTCTTC	-	TRBV7-9	TRBJ2-1	many
CASSSPGTSGISYEQYF	TGTGCCAGCAGTTCCCCCGGGACTAGCGGGATCTCCTACGAGCAGTACTTC	TRBD2	TRBV28	TRBJ2-7	many
CSVPPQGSYGYTF	TGCAGCGTACCCCCACAGGGATCCTATGGCTACACCTTC	-	TRBV29-1	TRBJ1-2	-
CASLPGAMGETQYF	TGTGCCAGCTTACCGGGGGCGATGGGAGAGACCCAGTACTTC	-	TRBV28	TRBJ2-5	-
CASSQEEGILNAGELFF	TGCGCCAGCAGCCAAGAGGAAGGAATTCTCAACGCCGGGGAGCTGTTTTTT	-	TRBV4-1	TRBJ2-2	few
CSPDGQGSFEQFF	TGCAGCCCTGATGGGCAGGGGTCATTTGAGCAGTTCTTC	-	TRBV29-1	TRBJ2-1	many
CASSPIAGYTGELFF	TGTGCCAGCAGCCCTATAGCGGGATACACCGGGGAGCTGTTTTTT	TRBD2	TRBV7-3	TRBJ2-2	many
CATSDPKTVPRELFF	TGTGCCACCAGTGATCCGAAGACAGTTCCCCGGGAGCTGTTTTTT	-	TRBV24-1	TRBJ2-2	many
CSVYTGEQFF	TGCAGCGTTTATACAGGGGAGCAGTTCTTC	-	TRBV29-1	TRBJ2-1	many
CSVEGVEKLFF	TGCAGCGTTGAAGGGGTGGAAAAACTGTTTTTT	-	TRBV29-1	TRBJ1-4	many
CASSLRLYSGNTIYF	TGTGCCAGCAGCTTAAGGCTCTACTCTGGAAACACCATATATTTT	-	TRBV11-2	TRBJ1-3	-
CASSLGGRKSYNEQFF	TGTGCCAGCAGTCTAGGGGGGAGGAAATCCTACAATGAGCAGTTCTTC	-	TRBV3-1	TRBJ2-1	many
CASSYSRQGFTTGTEAFF	TGTGCCAGCAGTTACTCGCGACAGGGCTTTACCACCGGCACTGAAGCTTTCTTT	TRBD1	TRBV6-2/TRBV6-3	TRBJ1-1	many
CASSSRLASYEQYF	TGCGCCAGCAGCTCGCGGCTAGCGAGCTACGAGCAGTACTTC	-	TRBV5-1	TRBJ2-7	-